Below, one T cell receptor beta chain is given with its context. What it recognizes is unknown. The sample comes from a study of ipilimumab plus nivolumab after autologous stem cell transplantation. Study-wide context: Myeloma patients were high-risk transplant-naive or relapsed within 3 years of first autologous transplant. Study-level findings and limits: Authors suggest TCR repertoire, Treg phenotype and gut microbiota support further study.

Trimming removed 6 bases from V and 0 bases from J, with 17 bases in between. The germline CDR1 and CDR2 sequences are SQVTM and ANQGSEA. CDR3 length equals 15 residues. Starting 14 to 28 days after autologous transplant, ipilimumab 1 mg/kg was given. Dosing: nivolumab 3 mg/kg IV, weeks 1, 4, 7, 10, then every two weeks to week 26. The protocol was immunoSEQ multiplex PCR, while the TCRdb copy is restricted to in-frame clones and leaves out a portion. This table holds 8,500 to 10,000 clones, almost 70% found once. The gene calls are TRBV29-1 and TRBJ1-2; unclear D gene. The sequencing here drew on PBMCs, taken in a trial of ipilimumab plus nivolumab as post-transplant consolidation. The TCR was taken from a female donor with multiple myeloma. The CDR3 sequence: CSVLNKYSANYGYTF. CDR3 sequence (DNA): TGCAGCGTCCTTAACAAATATTCTGCTAACTATGGCTACACCTTC.